This TCR beta chain emerged from a study of identical twins' blood T cells. Study outcomes and limitations: Twins shared more top CDR3 clonotypes than unrelated donors did.

As regards this clonotype: The target antigen is unknown.

V lost 8 bases and J 0 bases, leaving 10 bases between the germline ends. Germline V gives CDR1 SGHVS, CDR2 FQNEAQ. This CDR3 is built from 13 residues. Sample barcodes were added at both library ends during cDNA synthesis. TCRdb re-called the 5' RACE reads through MiXCR, storing one row per CDR3 protein. This table holds roughly 380,000 distinct CDR3 sequences, approximately 30% found once. The rearrangement uses TRBV7-8 and TRBJ1-2; D uncertain. This receptor was identified in a woman aged 18-55 years in good health. The specimen was PBMCs. CDR3 loop: CASGSGPNYGYTF. In DNA form, the CDR3 reads TGTGCCAGCGGATCTGGACCTAACTATGGCTACACCTTC.